This T cell receptor (beta chain) was observed in a study of blood T cell repertoires in COVID-19. A few counts support this clone. The CDR3 loop spans 12 amino acids. CDR1 is SGHVS and CDR2 is FQNEAQ in the germline V gene. The ends were cut back, 4 bases at V and 6 bases at J, with 7 bases in the middle. TCRdb's table, derived via immunoSEQ multiplex PCR, lists solely in-frame clones and lacks some. The table has hundreds of thousands of clones, 85% seen once. The source is a woman aged 45 to 65 with active or convalescent COVID-19. Sequencing was carried out using peripheral blood. The gene calls are TRBV7-8 and TRBJ2-1; D uncertain. CDR3 sequence (DNA): TGTGCCAGCAGCTCGGGTTTCAATGAGCAGTTCTTC. Protein product: CASSSGFNEQFF.